This section outlines one TCR beta chain sequence together with its context. The data belong to a study of shared T cell receptors in the human thymus. V was pared by 0 bases and J by 5 bases, with 14 bases between. The length of the CDR3 is 15 residues. Germline CDR1 SGHNT, CDR2 YYREEE (reference sequence). Clones were read by immunoSEQ multiplex PCR, and TCRdb kept only the in-frame ones, dropping some. The sample holds hundreds of thousands of clones, 87% seen once. These data were likewise used in another study, on human thymus T cells. That source reports: Donors were healthy Finnish babies undergoing corrective operations for congenital heart defects. Thymic resections from corrective heart surgery supplied the tissue.

Sequences were obtained from thymocytes. The V call is TRBV5-4, the J call TRBJ2-5, with a possible D match to TRBD2 (6 bases). The receptor's source is a boy under three years old with a congenital heart defect. As DNA, the CDR3 is TGTGCCAGCAGCTTGGGGGATCGGGGAGGCGAGACCCAGTACTTC. It specifies CASSLGDRGGETQYF.